A selection of T cell receptor beta chains follows, all from one sample in a study of T cell responses to AZD1222 COVID-19 vaccine. Data came from immunoSEQ multiplex PCR; TCRdb stores just in-frame clones and leaves some out. The sample includes about 140,000 clones, around nine tenths seen only once; the top ten take about 3.1%. The sequenced sample was peripheral blood, obtained 28 days after the second AZD1222 dose. The source is an adult who received the AZD1222 COVID-19 vaccine. CDR3s include the opening cysteine and the closing phenylalanine or tryptophan. The D gene is left open where the match is weak. Clone size is shown for a subset of rows, as once, few, many or a class of expanded clone.

clone size	CDR3 length	V gene	D gene	J gene	CDR3 protein	CDR3 DNA
.	13	TRBV7-3	.	TRBJ2-5	CASSARGQETQYF	TGTGCCAGCAGCGCCAGGGGTCAAGAGACCCAGTACTTC
.	14	TRBV19	.	TRBJ1-1	CASIDLQVNTEAFF	TGTGCCAGTATTGATTTACAGGTGAACACTGAAGCTTTCTTT
.	12	TRBV27	.	TRBJ2-1	CASSSMKGEQFF	TGTGCCAGCAGTTCAATGAAGGGCGAGCAGTTCTTC
.	17	TRBV7-2	.	TRBJ1-5	CASSFRWTAYSNQPQHF	TGTGCCAGCAGCTTCAGATGGACAGCTTATAGCAATCAGCCCCAGCATTTT
.	15	TRBV10-1	.	TRBJ2-3	CASSVTGKSTDTQYF	TGCGCCAGCAGTGTTACAGGAAAGAGCACAGATACGCAGTATTTT
.	16	TRBV19	.	TRBJ1-3	CASSFNSGGSGNTIYF	TGTGCCAGTAGTTTTAACTCGGGCGGCTCTGGAAACACCATATATTTT
.	15	TRBV10-2	TRBD2	TRBJ2-5	CASSEEGLVGETQYF	TGCGCCAGCAGTGAAGAGGGACTAGTGGGGGAGACCCAGTACTTC
.	15	TRBV6-1	TRBD1	TRBJ1-1	CASSETPGGNTEAFF	TGTGCCAGCAGTGAAACGCCAGGGGGGAACACTGAAGCTTTCTTT
once	12	TRBV5-1	.	TRBJ1-1	CASSIRGIEAFF	TGCGCCAGCAGCATACGGGGGATTGAAGCTTTCTTT
.	17	TRBV7-9	.	TRBJ1-3	CASSIYRDPTTKNTIYF	TGTGCCAGCAGCATTTACCGGGACCCCACGACAAAAAACACCATATATTTT
.	13	TRBV28	.	TRBJ2-7	CASAFRNTYEQYF	TGTGCCAGCGCCTTCCGGAACACCTACGAGCAGTACTTC
.	11	TRBV12-3/TRBV12-4	.	TRBJ2-7	CASRRGYEQYF	TGTGCCAGCAGGAGGGGTTACGAGCAGTACTTC
.	15	TRBV6-5	TRBD2	TRBJ2-7	CASTTRASGAYEQYF	TGTGCCAGCACCACTAGGGCTAGCGGGGCCTACGAGCAGTACTTC
.	13	TRBV29-1	.	TRBJ1-1	CSVNWALDTEAFF	TGCAGCGTTAATTGGGCTCTAGACACTGAAGCTTTCTTT
.	20	TRBV6-6	TRBD2	TRBJ2-1	CASSRLAGQSDRFKYNEQFF	TGTGCCAGCAGTCGACTAGCGGGGCAATCGGACCGTTTTAAGTACAATGAGCAGTTCTTC
.	16	TRBV5-4	.	TRBJ1-4	CASSLGATTTNEKLFF	TGTGCCAGCAGCTTGGGGGCAACAACAACTAATGAAAAACTGTTTTTT
.	13	TRBV2	.	TRBJ1-2	CASTADTLYGYTF	TGTGCCAGCACCGCGGACACACTCTATGGCTACACCTTC
.	13	TRBV3-1/TRBV3-2	.	TRBJ1-5	CASSLRGGEPQHF	TGTGCCAGCAGCCTGCGGGGCGGGGAGCCCCAGCATTTT
.	13	TRBV12-3/TRBV12-4	.	TRBJ1-6	CASSLGQRSPLHF	TGTGCCAGCAGTTTGGGGCAGAGGTCACCCCTCCACTTT
.	14	TRBV5-1	TRBD2	TRBJ2-5	CASSTGLAWETQYF	TGCGCCAGCAGCACCGGACTAGCGTGGGAGACCCAGTACTTC
.	14	TRBV28	.	TRBJ2-5	CASSTWTFQETQYF	TGTGCCAGCAGTACCTGGACTTTCCAAGAGACCCAGTACTTC
.	13	TRBV11-1	.	TRBJ1-5	CASSPDWDQPQHF	TGTGCCAGCAGCCCCGATTGGGATCAGCCCCAGCATTTT
once	12	TRBV11-3	.	TRBJ2-7	CASSLGGNEQYF	TGTGCCAGCAGCTTAGGGGGGAACGAGCAGTACTTC
.	12	TRBV3-1/TRBV3-2	.	TRBJ1-1	CASSPSEGLAFF	TGTGCCAGCAGTCCTTCCGAGGGTCTAGCTTTCTTT
.	13	TRBV5-1	.	TRBJ2-5	CASSLQAQETQYF	TGCGCCAGCAGCTTGCAGGCCCAAGAGACCCAGTACTTC
.	15	TRBV5-1	.	TRBJ1-3	CASSLEGSGGNTIYF	TGCGCCAGCAGCTTGGAGGGAAGTGGGGGAAACACCATATATTTT
.	12	TRBV7-2	.	TRBJ2-7	CASGPYSYEQYF	TGTGCCAGCGGGCCCTACTCCTACGAGCAGTACTTC
.	15	TRBV4-3	TRBD1	TRBJ2-7	CASSQVWGQDYEQYF	TGCGCCAGCAGCCAAGTCTGGGGACAGGACTACGAGCAGTACTTC
.	15	TRBV28	.	TRBJ1-4	CASSSLITRGEKLFF	TGTGCCAGCAGTTCCCTAATAACCCGAGGAGAAAAACTGTTTTTT
few	16	TRBV27	.	TRBJ1-4	CASRLTRDSANEKLFF	TGTGCCAGCAGACTCACCCGGGATTCGGCTAATGAAAAACTGTTTTTT
.	15	TRBV19	.	TRBJ1-1	CASTKNSAENTEAFF	TGTGCCAGTACCAAAAACTCCGCAGAGAACACTGAAGCTTTCTTT
.	13	TRBV5-4	TRBD2	TRBJ2-1	CASSRSAGVEQFF	TGTGCCAGCAGCCGATCAGCGGGAGTCGAGCAGTTCTTC
.	15	TRBV5-1	.	TRBJ2-1	CASSLWADSYNEQFF	TGCGCCAGCAGCTTGTGGGCAGACTCCTACAATGAGCAGTTCTTC
.	14	TRBV11-3	.	TRBJ2-7	CASSLGLRQNEQYF	TGTGCCAGCAGCTTAGGACTCCGCCAGAACGAGCAGTACTTC
.	13	TRBV29-1	.	TRBJ1-1	CSVTGSLNTEAFF	TGCAGCGTAACCGGGAGTTTGAACACTGAAGCTTTCTTT
once	17	TRBV4-3	.	TRBJ1-3	CASSQDLGLDLGNTIYF	TGCGCCAGCAGCCAAGATCTTGGCCTAGACCTTGGAAACACCATATATTTT
.	14	TRBV28	.	TRBJ2-7	CASTNPFRPYEQYF	TGTGCCAGCACCAACCCTTTCCGCCCCTACGAGCAGTACTTC
.	13	TRBV29-1	.	TRBJ1-4	CSGQAASNEKLFF	TGCAGCGGACAGGCTGCGTCTAATGAAAAACTGTTTTTT
.	13	TRBV5-8	.	TRBJ2-2	CASSPNRAGELFF	TGTGCCAGCAGCCCGAACAGGGCTGGGGAGCTGTTTTTT
once	14	TRBV5-1	.	TRBJ2-7	CASREGQAWNEQYF	TGCGCCAGCAGGGAGGGGCAGGCATGGAACGAGCAGTACTTC
few	14	TRBV5-1	TRBD2	TRBJ2-1	CASSGGELSREQFF	TGCGCCAGCTCCGGGGGGGAGCTCAGTCGTGAGCAGTTCTTC
.	14	TRBV2	.	TRBJ1-2	CASSRPPTNYGYTF	TGTGCCAGCTCCCGACCGCCGACTAACTATGGCTACACCTTC
.	12	TRBV2	TRBD1	TRBJ2-7	CASSGQGLEQYF	TGTGCCAGCAGCGGACAGGGTTTGGAGCAGTACTTC
.	19	TRBV28	TRBD2	TRBJ2-1	CASSLGPRQLRGVSNEQFF	TGTGCCAGCAGTTTAGGGCCAAGACAGCTCCGGGGGGTCTCAAATGAGCAGTTCTTC
.	11	TRBV6-2/TRBV6-3	.	TRBJ1-1	CASSLGGSAFF	TGTGCCAGCAGTTTGGGGGGGTCCGCTTTCTTT
.	17	TRBV10-3	.	TRBJ1-5	CAISESRPEYSNQPQHF	TGTGCCATCAGTGAGTCGAGGCCTGAATATAGCAATCAGCCCCAGCATTTT
.	14	TRBV5-1	TRBD1	TRBJ2-3	CASSSGQSADTQYF	TGCGCCAGCAGCTCGGGACAGTCAGCAGATACGCAGTATTTT
.	13	TRBV4-3	.	TRBJ1-2	CASSPRRGDGYTF	TGCGCCAGCAGCCCTAGGCGGGGTGATGGCTACACCTTC
.	16	TRBV6-2/TRBV6-3	.	TRBJ2-2	CASSDRWGANTGELFF	TGTGCCAGCAGCGACCGGTGGGGGGCCAACACCGGGGAGCTGTTTTTT
.	16	TRBV5-1	.	TRBJ1-1	CASSLLGTTTNTEAFF	TGCGCCAGCAGCTTACTCGGGACAACGACGAACACTGAAGCTTTCTTT
.	13	TRBV5-1	.	TRBJ2-3	CASRRTALDTQYF	TGCGCCAGCAGGCGGACGGCCCTAGATACGCAGTATTTT
.	18	TRBV7-8	.	TRBJ2-7	CASSLDGSQKWVSYEQYF	TGTGCCAGCAGCTTAGACGGTAGTCAGAAGTGGGTATCGTACGAGCAGTACTTC
.	13	TRBV29-1	.	TRBJ2-5	CSGAMSYQETQYF	TGCAGCGGTGCTATGAGTTACCAAGAGACCCAGTACTTC
.	19	TRBV19	.	TRBJ2-7	CASSTAVGPGPRGSYEQYF	TGTGCCAGTAGTACCGCGGTGGGACCGGGACCCCGAGGTTCCTACGAGCAGTACTTC
.	12	TRBV2	.	TRBJ1-4	CASSGTDEKLFF	TGTGCCAGCAGTGGGACCGATGAAAAACTGTTTTTT
.	13	TRBV5-1	.	TRBJ2-7	CASSGMSSWEQYF	TGCGCCAGCAGTGGGATGTCCTCGTGGGAGCAGTACTTC
.	13	TRBV12-3/TRBV12-4	TRBD1	TRBJ2-5	CASRRTGGETQYF	TGTGCCAGCAGACGGACAGGGGGGGAGACCCAGTACTTC